This T cell receptor (beta chain) is drawn from a study of T cells in Graves' hyperthyroidism and ophthalmopathy. Study results and caveats: A model using 13 V-J features told ophthalmopathy apart from stable hyperthyroidism.

Trimming shortened V by 0 bases and J by 10 bases, and 10 bases separated the two germline ends. This CDR3 contains 14 residues. Germline V CDR1 and CDR2: LGHDT, YNNKEL (reference sequence). Regions amplified from RNA transcripts were the TCR beta CDR3 regions. Primed by the HTBI set, a first-round RT-PCR was run on the TCR CDR3. TCRdb independently ran MiXCR on the multiplex PCR reads; one entry per CDR3 protein. This table holds approximately 400,000 distinct CDR3 sequences, approximately 17% found once. As to this clonotype: Its antigen is still unknown.

This chain links TRBV3-1 with TRBJ1-6; a possible D gene is TRBD1 (6 bases). The TCR originated in a man aged 18-30 years with Graves' ophthalmopathy. Sequencing input: blood. The CDR3 here is CASSQEGTGSPLHF. As DNA, the CDR3 is TGTGCCAGCAGCCAAGAAGGAACAGGGTCACCCCTCCACTTT.